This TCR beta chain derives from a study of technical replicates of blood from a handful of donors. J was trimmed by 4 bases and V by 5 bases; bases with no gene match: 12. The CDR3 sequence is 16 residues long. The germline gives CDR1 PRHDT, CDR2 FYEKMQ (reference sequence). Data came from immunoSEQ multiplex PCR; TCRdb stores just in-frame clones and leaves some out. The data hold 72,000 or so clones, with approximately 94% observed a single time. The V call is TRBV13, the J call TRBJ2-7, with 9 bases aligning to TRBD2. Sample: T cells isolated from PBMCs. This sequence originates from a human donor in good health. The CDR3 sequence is CASSPAWGLASYEQYF. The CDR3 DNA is TGTGCCAGCAGCCCCGCTTGGGGACTAGCATCGTACGAGCAGTACTTC.